This is a list of T cell receptor beta chains from one sample in a study of shared clonotypes between healthy human individuals. Libraries were prepared by immunoSEQ multiplex PCR; TCRdb keeps only in-frame clonotypes and omits some of them. There are approximately 810,000 clones in the sample; around 93% occur only once, and approximately 25% lies in the top ten. The material sequenced was naive CD8+ T cells sorted from blood. All receptors come from a man aged 30-40 years in good health. CDR3s include the opening cysteine and the closing phenylalanine or tryptophan. The D gene is left open where the match is weak. Clone size is shown for a subset of rows, as once, few, many or a class of expanded clone.

d_call	j_call	v_call	clone_size	cdr3_nt	cdr3_aa
TRBD2	TRBJ2-1	TRBV29-1	.	TGCAGCGTTGAGGTCCTAGCGGCTAGCTCCTACAATGAGCAGTTCTTC	CSVEVLAASSYNEQFF
.	TRBJ1-2	TRBV6-5	few	TGTGCCAGCGCTAAAGCTAACTATGGCTACACCTTC	CASAKANYGYTF
TRBD1	TRBJ2-3	TRBV15	.	TGTGCCACCAGCACACCCGGGACAGGGGGCTATGACTCTAGCACAGATACGCAGTATTTT	CATSTPGTGGYDSSTDTQYF
.	TRBJ2-5	TRBV2	.	TGTGCCAGCCTAGAGGTTGAGACCCAGTACTTC	CASLEVETQYF
TRBD1	TRBJ2-7	TRBV10-1	once	TGCGCCAGCTCCGGACAGGATGCCTACGAGCAGTACTTC	CASSGQDAYEQYF
TRBD2	TRBJ2-1	TRBV28	.	TGTGCCAGCAGTGTTCGAGGGGAGCGGGAGTCCAATGAGCAGTTCTTC	CASSVRGERESNEQFF
TRBD2	TRBJ2-1	TRBV9	.	TGTGCCAGCAGCTTTGGACTAGCGGGAGGGAGCTCCTACAATGAGCAGTTCTTC	CASSFGLAGGSSYNEQFF
.	TRBJ2-7	TRBV7-6	.	TGTGCCAGCAGCCTATGGGACTCACAGTACGAGCAGTACTTC	CASSLWDSQYEQYF
.	TRBJ1-2	TRBV6-6	.	TGTGCCAGCAGTTACTCAAGGGAACGCGGTAACTATGGCTACACCTTC	CASSYSRERGNYGYTF
.	TRBJ2-5	TRBV11-2	.	TGTGCCAGCAGCCCAACAGGGTACGAAGAGACCCAGTACTTC	CASSPTGYEETQYF
.	TRBJ1-4	TRBV5-1	once	TGCGCCAGCAGCTTATATTCTAGTCAGGGGACTAATGAAAAACTGTTTTTT	CASSLYSSQGTNEKLFF
.	TRBJ2-3	TRBV10-1	.	TGCGCCAGCAGTGAGGACTGGGCCACAGATACGCAGTATTTT	CASSEDWATDTQYF
.	TRBJ2-3	TRBV5-6	.	TGTGCCAGCAGCTTGGCCCTAGCTTTAAGCACAGATACGCAGTATTTT	CASSLALALSTDTQYF
TRBD1	TRBJ2-7	TRBV4-1	.	TGCGCCAGCAGCGAAGAGGTTGGGGGACAGGGCTACGAGCAGTACTTC	CASSEEVGGQGYEQYF
.	TRBJ1-1	TRBV5-8	.	TGTGCCAGCAGCTTAATGGGGGACCCAGAAGCTTTCTTT	CASSLMGDPEAFF
TRBD2	TRBJ2-1	TRBV7-3	once	TGTGCCAGCAGCTCCACGGGCCAAGCGGGAGAGAGGAATGAGCAGTTCTTC	CASSSTGQAGERNEQFF
.	TRBJ2-7	TRBV27	.	TGTGCCAGCAGTTTTACCTCCGGGGCCTTCTACGAGCAGTACTTC	CASSFTSGAFYEQYF
.	TRBJ2-2	TRBV29-1	.	TGCAGCGTCACCGGGGGCTCGAACACCGGGGAGCTGTTTTTT	CSVTGGSNTGELFF
.	TRBJ2-1	TRBV7-7	once	TGTGCTAGCAGCATCGACTCCCACGATGAGCAGTTCTTC	CASSIDSHDEQFF
.	TRBJ2-1	TRBV10-3	.	TGTGCCATCAGTGAGGAAACCGAGCAGTTCTTC	CAISEETEQFF
TRBD2	TRBJ2-1	TRBV5-8	.	TGTGCCAGCAGTCGGGGACTAGCGGGAGGTCATGAGCAGTTCTTC	CASSRGLAGGHEQFF
.	TRBJ1-1	TRBV5-4	.	TGTGCCAGCAGCTTGTCAGGGATGAACACTGAAGCTTTCTTT	CASSLSGMNTEAFF
.	TRBJ1-2	TRBV7-9	.	TGTGCCAGCAGCTCTGGGCAGGATCCTAACTATGGCTACACCTTC	CASSSGQDPNYGYTF
.	TRBJ2-7	TRBV9	once	TGTGCCAGCAGCGGGCAATCCTACGAGCAGTACTTC	CASSGQSYEQYF
.	TRBJ1-6	TRBV6-5	.	TGTGCCAGCAGTTACAAGATACCCCTCCACTTT	CASSYKIPLHF
.	TRBJ2-7	TRBV2	once	TGTGCCAGCAGTGAAGTGGCAGGGCTTTACGAGCAGTACTTC	CASSEVAGLYEQYF
.	TRBJ2-7	TRBV27	.	TGTGCCAGCAGTCAGGGGTCCTACGAGCAGTACTTC	CASSQGSYEQYF
TRBD2	TRBJ2-1	TRBV11-3	.	TGTGCCAGCAGCTTCCGGACTAGCGGGGATAGCTCCTACAATGAGCAGTTCTTC	CASSFRTSGDSSYNEQFF
TRBD2	TRBJ2-5	TRBV29-1	.	TGCAGCGTCGGGTCGACTAGCGGGAGGGGTTATTTTCAAGAGACCCAGTACTTC	CSVGSTSGRGYFQETQYF
TRBD2	TRBJ2-1	TRBV7-9	.	TGTGCCAGCAGCGCGCTAGCGGGAGGACTTTACAATGAGCAGTTCTTC	CASSALAGGLYNEQFF
.	TRBJ2-1	TRBV7-9	.	TGTGCCAGCAGCCCACAGGGAATCTACAATGAGCAGTTCTTC	CASSPQGIYNEQFF
.	TRBJ2-1	TRBV7-9	.	TGTGCCAGCAGCTTATCCGGGGGCGCTTACAATGAGCAGTTCTTC	CASSLSGGAYNEQFF
.	TRBJ2-1	TRBV7-2	.	TGTGCCAGCAGCTTCTTGGGGTACAATGAGCAGTTCTTC	CASSFLGYNEQFF
.	TRBJ2-1	TRBV13	.	TGTGCCAGCAGCTTATACGCCCGGCATGAGCAGTTCTTC	CASSLYARHEQFF
.	TRBJ2-7	TRBV5-1	.	TGCGCCAGCAGCTTATATCACGGGAGCTCCTACGAGCAGTACTTC	CASSLYHGSSYEQYF
TRBD1	TRBJ1-1	TRBV7-9	.	TGTGCCAGCAGCCCCCGGGACAGGGACGAAGCTTTCTTT	CASSPRDRDEAFF
TRBD2	TRBJ2-3	TRBV29-1	.	TGCAGCGTTGAAGGACGGTCTAGCGGGAGGGTAGGGACAGATACGCAGTATTTT	CSVEGRSSGRVGTDTQYF
.	TRBJ1-2	TRBV6-1	.	TGTGCCAGCAGTGAAGCGTGGGTTACGAAATATTATGGCTACACCTTC	CASSEAWVTKYYGYTF
.	TRBJ2-7	TRBV5-8	.	TGTGCCAGCAGCTTGGGTCCGGGTAGCTCCTACGAGCAGTACTTC	CASSLGPGSSYEQYF
.	TRBJ2-1	TRBV7-2	.	TGTGCCAGCAGCTTAGCACTCGGGAGTGGCCATGAGCAGTTCTTC	CASSLALGSGHEQFF
TRBD2	TRBJ2-1	TRBV7-9	.	TGTGCCAGCAGCCTAGTAGCGGGACTAGCGGGATTTGAGCAGTTCTTC	CASSLVAGLAGFEQFF
TRBD2	TRBJ2-2	TRBV7-6	.	TGTGCCAGCAGCTTAAACCGAGCGGGAGGGTTCGGGGAGCTGTTTTTT	CASSLNRAGGFGELFF
.	TRBJ1-1	TRBV7-9	.	TGTGCCAGCAGCTTGGTCCACACTGAAGCTTTCTTT	CASSLVHTEAFF
TRBD2	TRBJ2-6	TRBV27	.	TGTGCCAGCAGGTTCCGGGGGGGATCTGGGGCCAACGTCCTGACTTTC	CASRFRGGSGANVLTF
TRBD1	TRBJ2-7	TRBV19	.	TGTGCCAGTAGTATCCGGCTTCTTTTCGGGACAGGGGGCTCCTACGAGCAGTACTTC	CASSIRLLFGTGGSYEQYF
.	TRBJ2-7	TRBV28	.	TGTGCCAGCAGTTTATGGTCGGGCCAAAGCTCCTACGAGCAGTACTTC	CASSLWSGQSSYEQYF